A single sample is the source of the 31 T cell receptor beta chains below, sequenced in a study of shared clonotypes between healthy human individuals. The protocol was immunoSEQ multiplex PCR, while the TCRdb copy is restricted to in-frame clones and leaves out a portion. The table has approximately 1.5 million clones, approximately 98.5% seen once. Specimen: naive CD4+ T cells sorted from blood. Subset denoted: CD45RA+ positively selected. The receptors shown here come from a man under 40 in good health.

The rearrangement links TRBV27 to TRBJ1-4, with D perhaps TRBD1 (5 bases). The V end was cut by 5 bases, the J end by 0 bases, with 7 bases between. The CDR3 length is 14 residues. Germline V lookup: CDR1 MNHEY, CDR2 SMNVEV (reference sequence). In DNA form, the CDR3 reads TGTGCCAGCAGTGACAGTTCAACTAATGAAAAACTGTTTTTT. Translated: CASSDSSTNEKLFF.

This chain uses TRBV2 with TRBJ2-1; TRBD1 agrees at 9 bases. CDR1 and CDR2 from the germline V gene are SNHLY and FYNNEI. This CDR3 contains 15 residues. V shed 8 bases and J 4 bases; nucleotides not matched to a gene: 9. CDR3 DNA sequence: TGTGCCAGCTACCCGGTCGGGACAGGGTACAATGAGCAGTTCTTC. Translating it yields CASYPVGTGYNEQFF.

The V gene is TRBV2, the J gene TRBJ2-2, with D perhaps TRBD2 (6 bases). Looked up from germline, CDR1 is SNHLY and CDR2 is FYNNEI. V lost 7 bases and J 6 bases, leaving 9 bases between the germline ends. The CDR3 contains 12 residues. CDR3 in amino acids: CASTSGAGELFF. The DNA for the CDR3 is TGTGCCAGCACATCGGGAGCCGGGGAGCTGTTTTTT.

This chain links TRBV27 with TRBJ2-3; TRBD2 aligns across 10 bases. With V trimmed by 4 bases and J by 0 bases, 7 bases remained unmatched. The CDR3 extends over 17 amino acids. Germline V lookup: CDR1 MNHEY, CDR2 SMNVEV (reference sequence). The CDR3 region is CASSSRTSGASTDTQYF. As DNA, the CDR3 is TGTGCCAGCAGTTCGAGGACTAGCGGCGCTAGCACAGATACGCAGTATTTT.

The V gene is TRBV9, the J gene TRBJ1-4; D may be TRBD1 (5 bases). CDR1 and CDR2 from the germline V gene are SGDLS and YYNGEE. The ends were cut back, 0 bases at V and 8 bases at J, with 17 bases in the middle. This CDR3 is built from 16 residues. The CDR3 DNA reads TGTGCCAGCAGCGTAGGAACGGGCAGGGCAGTCGAAAAACTGTTTTTT. Protein product: CASSVGTGRAVEKLFF.

V is TRBV19 and J is TRBJ2-1; 10 bases are shared with TRBD2. CDR1 is LNHDA and CDR2 is SQIVND in the germline V gene (reference sequence). V lost 3 bases and J lost 5; bases outside the gene matches: 7. This CDR3 comprises 16 residues. The DNA for the CDR3 is TGTGCCAGTAGTATTATCCTAGCGGGAGTACACAATGAGCAGTTCTTC. Translation gives CASSIILAGVHNEQFF. Together with reference TRBV19 and TRBJ2-1, the CDR3 gives the full variable domain: DGGITQSPKYLFRKEGQNVTLSCEQNLNHDAMYWYRQDPGQGLRLIYYSQIVNDFQKGDIAEGYSVSREKKESFPLTVTSAQKNPTAFYLCASSIILAGVHNEQFFGPGTRLTVL.

This chain's CDR3 is CATCRDRGFTEAFF. The DNA of the CDR3 is TGTGCCACCTGCCGGGACAGGGGTTTCACTGAAGCTTTCTTT. This chain connects TRBV2 to TRBJ1-1; 10 nucleotides agree with TRBD1. The CDR3 is made up of 14 amino acids. After removal of 10 bases from V and 4 bases from J, the junction contained 9 bases not matched to a gene. Looked up from germline, CDR1 is SNHLY and CDR2 is FYNNEI.

This chain connects TRBV7-2 to TRBJ1-5; D is ambiguous. The CDR3 runs 12 residues. Germline CDR1 reads SGHTA; CDR2 reads FQGNSA. The ends were cut back, 2 bases at V and 7 bases at J, with 6 bases in the middle. This CDR3 reads CASSLTFQPQHF. CDR3 sequence (DNA): TGTGCCAGCAGCTTAACTTTCCAGCCCCAGCATTTT.

The chain is built from TRBV6-5 and TRBJ1-2; 7 bases map to TRBD1. V shed 2 bases and J 6 bases; nucleotides not matched to a gene: 3. Germline CDR1 and CDR2: MNHEY and SVGAGI. The CDR3 runs to 13 residues. The CDR3 nucleotides read TGTGCCAGCAGTTACGGACAGGACAATGGCTACACCTTC. It yields the protein CASSYGQDNGYTF.

The chain couples TRBV9 to TRBJ2-5, with D possibly being TRBD2 (6 bases). This CDR3 contains 14 residues. Germline lookup yields CDR1 SGDLS and CDR2 YYNGEE. V shed 4 bases and J shed 9 bases, with 19 bases lying between them. CDR3 sequence reads: CASSPDRYVAAQYF. The CDR3 nucleotides read TGTGCCAGCAGCCCCGACAGATATGTAGCGGCCCAGTACTTC.

The chain employs TRBV2 and TRBJ1-1, with unresolved D. The CDR3 has 14 residues. The V and J ends lost 2 bases and 1 base respectively, with 8 bases between them. Germline V gives CDR1 SNHLY, CDR2 FYNNEI. This CDR3 is CASSEHPGNTEAFF. CDR3 DNA sequence: TGTGCCAGCAGTGAACACCCTGGGAACACTGAAGCTTTCTTT.

The chain combines TRBV7-9 with TRBJ1-2; 12 nucleotides agree with TRBD1. J lost 6 bases, V lost 2 bases, and 7 bases had no gene match. The CDR3 length is 16 residues. In germline, CDR1 is SEHNR, CDR2 FQNEAQ (reference sequence). The CDR3 DNA reads TGTGCCAGCAGCTTAATAATGGGACAGGGGGCGAATGGCTACACCTTC. This encodes CASSLIMGQGANGYTF. Based on the CDR3 plus reference TRBV7-9 and TRBJ1-2, the full variable domain is DTGVSQNPRHKITKRGQNVTFRCDPISEHNRLYWYRQTLGQGPEFLTYFQNEAQLEKSRLLSDRFSAERPKGSFSTLEIQRTEQGDSAMYLCASSLIMGQGANGYTFGSGTRLTVV.

The chain joins TRBV18 to TRBJ2-5; possibly TRBD1 for D (5 bases). Germline values: CDR1 KGHSH, CDR2 LQKENI. V lost 6 bases and J 0 bases, leaving 17 bases between the germline ends. The length of the CDR3 is 16 residues. In DNA, the CDR3 is TGTGCCAGCTCCCGTCGAATGGGCAGGGACCAAGAGACCCAGTACTTC. Encoded protein: CASSRRMGRDQETQYF.

This chain uses TRBV5-1 with TRBJ2-7, with D tentatively TRBD2 (6 bases). Trimming shortened V by 1 base and J by 7 bases, and 18 bases separated the two germline ends. This CDR3 has 15 amino acids. Per germline, CDR1 SGHRS and CDR2 YFSETQ. CDR3 coding DNA: TGCGCCAGCAGCTTGTGGGGGGATCTAGTCGAAGAGCAGTACTTC. Amino acid sequence: CASSLWGDLVEEQYF.

The chain couples TRBV4-1 to TRBJ2-3, with TRBD2 matching over 8 bases. Germline-derived CDR1 and CDR2 are MGHRA and YSYEKL. The CDR3 runs 16 residues. The V gene end was trimmed by 2 bases and the J gene end by 2 bases; junction bases not matched to a gene: 6. The DNA for the CDR3 is TGCGCCAGCAGCCAAATAGCGGGAACATCCACAGATACGCAGTATTTT. Protein sequence: CASSQIAGTSTDTQYF.

J is TRBJ2-5 and V is TRBV18; D gene unclear. The CDR3 contains 15 residues. The germline V and J ends were trimmed by 3 bases and 5 bases, with 16 bases remaining between them. CDR1 KGHSH and CDR2 LQKENI come from the germline V gene. The CDR3 DNA sequence: TGTGCCAGCTCACCCCTGGCGGCTGGATGGGAGACCCAGTACTTC. Encoded protein: CASSPLAAGWETQYF.

The chain couples TRBV6-6 to TRBJ2-1, with 10 bases identical to TRBD2. Trimming took 6 bases from V and 9 from J; bases not matched to a gene: 11. Germline V gives CDR1 MNHNY, CDR2 SVGAGI (reference sequence). The CDR3 covers 15 residues. The CDR3 reads CASRRAGGPGGEQFF. The CDR3 bases are TGTGCCAGCAGACGAGCGGGAGGGCCAGGTGGTGAGCAGTTCTTC.

The gene calls are TRBV13 and TRBJ2-7; 8 nucleotides agree with TRBD1. V shed 4 bases and J 3 bases; nucleotides not matched to a gene: 17. The germline V gene encodes CDR1 PRHDT and CDR2 FYEKMQ (reference sequence). This CDR3 contains 18 residues. The CDR3 loop reads CASSSLDIGGQARYEQYF. The CDR3, as DNA: TGTGCCAGCAGCTCGTTAGATATAGGGGGACAGGCTCGCTACGAGCAGTACTTC. Full variable domain (remainder filled in from reference TRBV13 and TRBJ2-7): AAGVIQSPRHLIKEKRETATLKCYPIPRHDTVYWYQQGPGQDPQFLISFYEKMQSDKGSIPDRFSAQQFSDYHSELNMSSLELGDSALYFCASSSLDIGGQARYEQYFGPGTRLTVT.

The chain uses TRBV28 and TRBJ1-4; 9 bases map to TRBD1. The CDR3 loop spans 15 amino acids. Germline CDR1 is MDHEN and CDR2 is SYDVKM. V shed 3 bases, J shed 8 bases, and the junction held 7 bases outside the gene matches. The CDR3 region is CASSLTGTGREKLFF. The CDR3 DNA reads TGTGCCAGCAGTTTGACCGGGACAGGGCGCGAAAAACTGTTTTTT.

This sequence joins TRBV25-1 and TRBJ2-1; D might be TRBD1 (6 bases). There are 13 residues in the CDR3. Germline CDR1 MGHDK, CDR2 SYGVNS. Trimming pared 3 bases from V and 5 bases from J, leaving 8 bases between. CDR3 amino acids: CASSDRGNNEQFF. The CDR3 DNA sequence: TGTGCCAGCAGTGATAGGGGGAACAATGAGCAGTTCTTC. The whole variable domain, remainder taken from reference TRBV25-1 and TRBJ2-1, is EADIYQTPRYLVIGTGKKITLECSQTMGHDKMYWYQQDPGMELHLIHYSYGVNSTEKGDLSSESTVSRIRTEHFPLTLESARPSHTSQYLCASSDRGNNEQFFGPGTRLTVL.

The genes are TRBV5-1 and TRBJ2-1; D is possibly TRBD2 (6 bases). Germline V gives CDR1 SGHRS, CDR2 YFSETQ. This CDR3 contains 16 residues. V was pared by 3 bases and J by 2 bases, with 15 bases between. The CDR3: CASSSNLANAYNEQFF. As DNA, the CDR3 is TGCGCCAGCAGCTCAAATCTAGCGAACGCCTACAATGAGCAGTTCTTC.

This clone was picked up one time. The chain couples TRBV5-1 to TRBJ1-1, with no clear D. Trimming cost V 4 bases and J 1 base, with 11 bases left between them. The CDR3 sequence is 14 residues long. Germline V CDR1 and CDR2: SGHRS, YFSETQ. The CDR3 DNA is TGCGCCAGCAGCCCGATTAAGCGGAACACTGAAGCTTTCTTT. Its protein product is CASSPIKRNTEAFF.

The chain carries TRBV10-3 and TRBJ2-3; 7 bases align to TRBD2. The CDR3 is 15 residues long. V lost 9 bases, J lost 5 bases, and 14 bases stayed unmatched. Germline V gene sequence: CDR1 ENHRY, CDR2 SYGVKD. The CDR3 loop reads CAMSAGTVLLDTQYF. The CDR3 region has the DNA TGTGCCATGTCAGCGGGAACGGTTCTGTTAGATACGCAGTATTTT.

The chain combines TRBV11-2 with TRBJ2-3, with 9 bases fitting TRBD2. The trim removed 1 base at V and 6 bases at J, leaving 8 bases unmatched. The CDR3 is made up of 16 amino acids. Germline assignment: CDR1 SGHAT and CDR2 FQNNGV. CDR3 loop: CASSLVRLAGSDTQYF. CDR3 nucleotides: TGTGCCAGCAGCTTAGTCCGTCTAGCGGGAAGCGATACGCAGTATTTT.

V and J are TRBV7-9 and TRBJ2-7, with D possibly being TRBD1 (7 bases). With 3 bases removed from V and 4 bases from J, the gap between germline ends came to 25 bases. The CDR3 length is 18 residues. CDR1 is SEHNR, CDR2 FQNEAQ, per germline (reference sequence). The CDR3 DNA follows: TGTGCCAGCAGCTTGGGAGCGTTGAACAGGGGACTTGGGTACGAGCAGTACTTC. Amino acids: CASSLGALNRGLGYEQYF.

This chain joins TRBV5-4 and TRBJ2-3, with D possibly TRBD2 on 5 matching bases. Germline V lookup: CDR1 SGHNT, CDR2 YYREEE (reference sequence). The CDR3 sequence is 15 residues long. V was shortened by 3 bases and J by 0 bases, with 11 bases between the two germline ends. The chain's CDR3 is CASSSAGKSTDTQYF. DNA of the CDR3: TGTGCCAGCAGCTCGGCGGGTAAGAGCACAGATACGCAGTATTTT.

Here the CDR3 DNA reads TGTGCCAGCTCCACTGGCCGGGCCACTGAAGCTTTCTTT. Encoded protein: CASSTGRATEAFF. The chain combines TRBV28 with TRBJ1-1; D remains unclear. Per the germline V gene, CDR1 is MDHEN and CDR2 is SYDVKM. The CDR3 runs to 13 residues. Trimming took 8 bases from V and 4 from J, leaving 14 bases between them.

This chain connects TRBV12-5 to TRBJ2-1; TRBD2 aligns across 7 bases. CDR3 length: 16 amino acids. Germline V CDR1 and CDR2: LGHNT, FRNRAP. V shed 5 bases and J 7 bases; nucleotides not matched to a gene: 14. The CDR3 DNA reads as TGTGCTAGTGGTCGCCGACTGGGGGGGGTTCCGAATGAGCAGTTCTTC. Amino acid sequence: CASGRRLGGVPNEQFF.

V usage is TRBV30 and J usage is TRBJ1-4; possibly TRBD1 for D (6 bases). V was trimmed by 6 bases and J by 11 bases, leaving 16 bases between them. The CDR3 has 12 amino acids. The germline CDR1 and CDR2 sequences are GTSNPN and SVGIG (reference sequence). CDR3 protein: CACTGGLGKLFF. The CDR3 DNA reads TGTGCCTGTACTGGGGGGCTGGGGAAACTGTTTTTT.

The chain combines TRBV2 with TRBJ1-5; no clear D gene. CDR3 size: 15 residues. V shed 4 bases and J shed 2 bases, with 12 bases lying between them. Germline V gene data show CDR1 as SNHLY and CDR2 as FYNNEI. The CDR3 reads CASSVWDFGNQPQHF. CDR3 DNA sequence: TGTGCCAGCAGTGTGTGGGATTTCGGCAATCAGCCCCAGCATTTT.

The chain employs TRBV5-1 and TRBJ2-5; 9 bases line up with TRBD2. Trimming took 0 bases from V and 5 from J; bases not matched to a gene: 5. The CDR3 is made up of 15 amino acids. Germline lookup yields CDR1 SGHRS and CDR2 YFSETQ. The CDR3 sequence is CASSLGGSGSETQYF. The CDR3 region has the DNA TGCGCCAGCAGCTTGGGCGGTAGCGGGAGTGAGACCCAGTACTTC.